This T cell receptor beta chain was documented in a study of beta chain features in type 1 diabetes. Across the study: Comparable age, gender and cell yields were observed in patients relative to healthy donors. Overall study findings and caveats: Highly expressing activated T cells could be over-counted with a cDNA template. In patients and controls equally, PCR might favor templates that are shorter. Naive, central memory and Treg TCRB repertoires appeared more alike in patients than in healthy donors.

Sequencing targeted expressed TCRB transcripts, as all isolated RNA had been reverse transcribed. The assay was immunoSEQ multiplex PCR, and TCRdb's table has in-frame clones only and misses some. The sample has nearly 250,000 clones, roughly 70% seen once. In germline, CDR1 is SQVTM, CDR2 ANQGSEA. The CDR3 consists of 14 residues. The ends were cut back, 7 bases at V and 0 bases at J, with 14 bases in the middle. About this clone itself: The target antigen is unknown.

This clonotype was sampled from a man aged 30-40 years in good health. The chain links TRBV29-1 to TRBJ2-3, with D hard to call. Sequencing was performed on naive CD4+ T cells from blood. CDR3 loop: CSAPARLSTDTQYF. The CDR3 DNA is TGCAGCGCCCCGGCCAGACTTAGCACAGATACGCAGTATTTT.